A selection of T cell receptor beta chains follows, all from one sample in a study of T cell responses to AZD1222 COVID-19 vaccine. TCRdb's copy holds only in-frame clones and misses some; the assay was immunoSEQ multiplex PCR. The sample has about 150,000 clones, 70% to 90% seen once. Here the sequenced sample was peripheral blood, taken on day 0 of AZD1222 vaccination. These receptors all stem from an adult in good health. The CDR3 runs from the conserved cysteine through the conserved F or W. Fields, in order: V gene, D gene, CDR3 protein. The D gene is left open where the match is weak.

V: TRBV7-3; D: TRBD1; CDR3: CASSPGGAGTEAFF
V: TRBV7-2; D: -; CDR3: CASSLRTTGGYTF
V: TRBV3-1/TRBV3-2; D: -; CDR3: CASSQADSSYNEQFF
V: TRBV12-5; D: -; CDR3: CASGLATGTGNTIYF
V: TRBV4-3; D: -; CDR3: CASSQGLGSNQPQHF
V: TRBV5-5; D: -; CDR3: CASSSHRSGANVLTF
V: TRBV5-6; D: TRBD1; CDR3: CASSVPGGDGYTF
V: TRBV28; D: TRBD1; CDR3: CASSPDRVQPQHF
V: TRBV18; D: TRBD1; CDR3: CASSRDRDGGPQHF
V: TRBV12-5; D: -; CDR3: CASGLRVNYGYTF
V: TRBV11-2; D: -; CDR3: CASSLGTVNTIYF
V: TRBV19; D: -; CDR3: CARAPSTPSCEQYF
V: TRBV5-5; D: -; CDR3: CASSLVQGMRTQYF
V: TRBV5-1; D: -; CDR3: CASSLEGSNTEAFF
V: TRBV2; D: TRBD1; CDR3: CASSGTGAEKTQYF
V: TRBV7-9; D: -; CDR3: CASSLDPNYGYTF
V: TRBV9; D: TRBD1; CDR3: CASSVGTGDYGYTF
V: TRBV5-1; D: -; CDR3: CASSLPRIGSYEQYF
V: TRBV6-1; D: -; CDR3: CASSDQFPLVSGYTF
V: TRBV9; D: TRBD2; CDR3: CASSVGTGTGTSGLIRDSEQYF
V: TRBV27; D: TRBD1; CDR3: CASSDRGRYGYTF
V: TRBV7-2; D: -; CDR3: CASSTDGPNQPQHF
V: TRBV5-4; D: -; CDR3: CASSSDPYNEQFF
V: TRBV5-4; D: TRBD2; CDR3: CASSSSLAAPTGELFF
V: TRBV6-6; D: -; CDR3: CASSYSLGELGGEQYF
V: TRBV5-5; D: -; CDR3: CASSLIGGEQYF
V: TRBV5-1; D: TRBD2; CDR3: CASSYSGRANTGELFF
V: TRBV7-6; D: -; CDR3: CASSWGGYRGTGSYEQYF
V: TRBV2; D: -; CDR3: CASALRGAEAFF
V: TRBV9; D: -; CDR3: CASSVVGWITDTQYF
V: TRBV5-8; D: -; CDR3: CASSLLTGDGYTF
V: TRBV3-1/TRBV3-2; D: -; CDR3: CASSRREMNTEAFF